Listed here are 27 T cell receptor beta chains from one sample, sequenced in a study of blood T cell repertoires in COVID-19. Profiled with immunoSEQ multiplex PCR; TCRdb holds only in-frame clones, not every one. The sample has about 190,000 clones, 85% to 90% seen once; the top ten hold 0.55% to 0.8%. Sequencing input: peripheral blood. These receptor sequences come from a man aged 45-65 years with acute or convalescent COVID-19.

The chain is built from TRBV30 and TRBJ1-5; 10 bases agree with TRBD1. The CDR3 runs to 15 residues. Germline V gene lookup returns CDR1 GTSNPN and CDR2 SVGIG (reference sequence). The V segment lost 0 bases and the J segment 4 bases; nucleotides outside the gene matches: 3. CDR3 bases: TGTGCCTGGAGTGTACGGACAGGGGGAAATCAGCCCCAGCATTTT. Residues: CAWSVRTGGNQPQHF.

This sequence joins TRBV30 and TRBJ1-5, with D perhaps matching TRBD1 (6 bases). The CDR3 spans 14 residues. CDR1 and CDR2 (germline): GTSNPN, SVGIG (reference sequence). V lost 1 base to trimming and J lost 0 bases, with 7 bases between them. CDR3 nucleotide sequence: TGTGCCTGGAGTGGGACAGTTAGCAATCAGCCCCAGCATTTT. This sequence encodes CAWSGTVSNQPQHF.

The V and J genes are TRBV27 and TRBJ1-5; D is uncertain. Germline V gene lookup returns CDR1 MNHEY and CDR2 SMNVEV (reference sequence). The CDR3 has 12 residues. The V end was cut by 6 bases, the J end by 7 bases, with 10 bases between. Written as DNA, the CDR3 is TGTGCCAGCAGCGCCGCGGGCCAGCCCCAGCATTTT. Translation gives CASSAAGQPQHF.

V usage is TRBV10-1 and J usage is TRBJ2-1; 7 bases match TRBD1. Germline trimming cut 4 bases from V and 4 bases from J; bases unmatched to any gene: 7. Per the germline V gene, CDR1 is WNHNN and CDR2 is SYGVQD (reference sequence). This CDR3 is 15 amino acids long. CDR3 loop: CASSADRLFYNEQFF. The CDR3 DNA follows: TGCGCCAGCAGTGCGGACAGGCTGTTTTACAATGAGCAGTTCTTC.

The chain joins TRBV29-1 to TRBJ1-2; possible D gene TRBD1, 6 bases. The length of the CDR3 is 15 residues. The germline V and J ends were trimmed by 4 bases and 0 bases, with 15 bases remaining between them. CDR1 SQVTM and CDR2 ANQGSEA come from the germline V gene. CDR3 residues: CSVVDTGWANYGYTF. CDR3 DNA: TGCAGCGTTGTTGACACAGGGTGGGCTAACTATGGCTACACCTTC.

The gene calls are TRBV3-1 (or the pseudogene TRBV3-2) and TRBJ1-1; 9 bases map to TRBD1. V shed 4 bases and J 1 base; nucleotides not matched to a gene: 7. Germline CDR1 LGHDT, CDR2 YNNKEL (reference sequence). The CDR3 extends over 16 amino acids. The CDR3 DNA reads TGTGCCAGCAGCCGCTCGGCGGGACAGGGGAACACTGAAGCTTTCTTT. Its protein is CASSRSAGQGNTEAFF.

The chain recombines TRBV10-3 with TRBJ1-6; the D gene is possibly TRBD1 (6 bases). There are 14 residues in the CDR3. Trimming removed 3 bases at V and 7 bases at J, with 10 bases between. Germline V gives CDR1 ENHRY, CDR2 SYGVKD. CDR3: CAISEQGLNSPLHF. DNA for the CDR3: TGTGCCATCAGTGAACAGGGTCTGAATTCACCCCTCCACTTT.

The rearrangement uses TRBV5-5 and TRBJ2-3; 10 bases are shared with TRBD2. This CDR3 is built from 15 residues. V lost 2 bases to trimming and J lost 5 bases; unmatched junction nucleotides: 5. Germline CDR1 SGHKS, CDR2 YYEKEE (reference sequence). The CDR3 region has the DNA TGTGCCAGCAGCTTTTGGACTAGCGGTTTAGATACGCAGTATTTT. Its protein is CASSFWTSGLDTQYF.

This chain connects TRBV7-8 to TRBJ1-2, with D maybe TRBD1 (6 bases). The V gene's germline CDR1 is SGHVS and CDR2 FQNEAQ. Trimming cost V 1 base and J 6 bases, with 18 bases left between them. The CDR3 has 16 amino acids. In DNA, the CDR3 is TGTGCCAGCAGCTTAGAAGCCTTCGGGGGGGCAGATGGCTACACCTTC. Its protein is CASSLEAFGGADGYTF.

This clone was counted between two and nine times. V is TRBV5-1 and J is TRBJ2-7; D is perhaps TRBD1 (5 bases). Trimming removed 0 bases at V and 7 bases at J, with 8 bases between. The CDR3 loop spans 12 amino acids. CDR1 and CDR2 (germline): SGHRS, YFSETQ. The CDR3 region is CASSLVGHEQYF. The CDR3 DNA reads TGCGCCAGCAGCTTGGTGGGGCATGAGCAGTACTTC.

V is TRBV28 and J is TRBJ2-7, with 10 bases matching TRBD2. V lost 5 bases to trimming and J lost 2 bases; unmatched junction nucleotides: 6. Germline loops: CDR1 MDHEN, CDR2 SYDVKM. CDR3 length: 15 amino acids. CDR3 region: CASSPASGGPYEQYV. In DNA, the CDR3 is TGTGCCAGCAGTCCCGCTAGCGGGGGACCCTACGAGCAGTACGTC.

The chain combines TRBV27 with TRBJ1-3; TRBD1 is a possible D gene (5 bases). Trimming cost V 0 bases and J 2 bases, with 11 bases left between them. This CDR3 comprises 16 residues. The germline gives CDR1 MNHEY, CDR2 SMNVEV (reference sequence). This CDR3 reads CASSLSGTGTGNTIYF. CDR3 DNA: TGTGCCAGCAGTTTATCGGGGACTGGGACTGGAAACACCATATATTTT.

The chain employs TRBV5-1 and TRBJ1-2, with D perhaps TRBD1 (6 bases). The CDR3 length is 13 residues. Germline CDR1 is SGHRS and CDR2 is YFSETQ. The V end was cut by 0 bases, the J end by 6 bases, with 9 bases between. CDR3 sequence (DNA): TGCGCCAGCAGCTTGGGCAGGGGAGATGGCTACACCTTC. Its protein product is CASSLGRGDGYTF.

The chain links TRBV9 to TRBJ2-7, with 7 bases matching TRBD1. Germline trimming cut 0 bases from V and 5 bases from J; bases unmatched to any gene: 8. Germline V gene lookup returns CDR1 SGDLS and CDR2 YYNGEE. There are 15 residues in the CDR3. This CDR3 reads CASSVVGDRENEQYF. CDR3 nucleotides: TGTGCCAGCAGCGTAGTAGGTGACAGGGAGAACGAGCAGTACTTC.

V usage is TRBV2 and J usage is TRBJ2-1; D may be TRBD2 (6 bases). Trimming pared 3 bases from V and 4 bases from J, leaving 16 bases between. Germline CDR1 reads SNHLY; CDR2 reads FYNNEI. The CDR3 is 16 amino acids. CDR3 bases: TGTGCCAGCAGTGACGGGAGAGGCAGGGCTTACAATGAGCAGTTCTTC. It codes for CASSDGRGRAYNEQFF.

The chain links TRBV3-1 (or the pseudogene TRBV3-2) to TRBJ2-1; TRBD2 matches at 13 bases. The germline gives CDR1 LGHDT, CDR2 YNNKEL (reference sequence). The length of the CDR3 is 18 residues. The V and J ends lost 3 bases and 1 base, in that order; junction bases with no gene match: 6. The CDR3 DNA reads TGTGCCAGCAGCCAGGGACTAGCGGGAATTGTTTCCTACAATGAGCAGTTCTTC. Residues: CASSQGLAGIVSYNEQFF.

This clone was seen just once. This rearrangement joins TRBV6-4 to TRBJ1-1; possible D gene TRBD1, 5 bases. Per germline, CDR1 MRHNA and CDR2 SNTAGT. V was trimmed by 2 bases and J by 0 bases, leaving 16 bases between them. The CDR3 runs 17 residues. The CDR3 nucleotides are TGTGCCAGCAGTGACGGGGCCCTGGTTCAGGTGAACACTGAAGCTTTCTTT. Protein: CASSDGALVQVNTEAFF.

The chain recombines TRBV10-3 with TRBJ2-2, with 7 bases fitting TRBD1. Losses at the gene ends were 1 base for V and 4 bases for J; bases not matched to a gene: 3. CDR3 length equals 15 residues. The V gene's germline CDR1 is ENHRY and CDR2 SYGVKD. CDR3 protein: CAISEFAGGTGELFF. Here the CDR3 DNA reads TGTGCCATCAGTGAGTTCGCAGGGGGCACCGGGGAGCTGTTTTTT.

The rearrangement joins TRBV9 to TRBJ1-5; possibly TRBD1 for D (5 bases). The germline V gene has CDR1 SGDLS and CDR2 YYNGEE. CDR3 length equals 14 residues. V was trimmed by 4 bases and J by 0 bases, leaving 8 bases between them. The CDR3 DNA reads TGTGCCAGCAGCCCTGGGGCTAGCAATCAGCCCCAGCATTTT. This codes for CASSPGASNQPQHF.

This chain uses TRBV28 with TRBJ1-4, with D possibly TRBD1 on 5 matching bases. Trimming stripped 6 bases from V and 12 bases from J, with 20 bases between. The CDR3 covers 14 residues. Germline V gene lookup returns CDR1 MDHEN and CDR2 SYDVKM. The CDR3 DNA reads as TGTGCCAGCAGGCGGGCGGGGGGTATTGTGGAACTGTTTTTT. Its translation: CASRRAGGIVELFF.

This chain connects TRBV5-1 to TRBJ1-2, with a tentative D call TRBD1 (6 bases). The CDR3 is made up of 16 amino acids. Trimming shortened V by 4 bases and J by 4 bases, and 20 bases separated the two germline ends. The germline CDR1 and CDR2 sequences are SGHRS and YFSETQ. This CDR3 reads CASSRTDSSLGYGYTF. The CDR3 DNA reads TGCGCCAGCAGCCGGACGGACAGCTCCCTCGGCTATGGCTACACCTTC.

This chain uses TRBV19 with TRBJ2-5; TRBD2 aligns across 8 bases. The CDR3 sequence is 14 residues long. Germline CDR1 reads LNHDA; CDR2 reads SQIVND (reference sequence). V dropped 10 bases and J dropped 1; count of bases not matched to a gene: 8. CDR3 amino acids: CATGPGGLQETQYF. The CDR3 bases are TGTGCCACCGGCCCGGGGGGGCTCCAAGAGACCCAGTACTTC. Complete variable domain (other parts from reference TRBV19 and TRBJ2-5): DGGITQSPKYLFRKEGQNVTLSCEQNLNHDAMYWYRQDPGQGLRLIYYSQIVNDFQKGDIAEGYSVSREKKESFPLTVTSAQKNPTAFYLCATGPGGLQETQYFGPGTRLLVL.

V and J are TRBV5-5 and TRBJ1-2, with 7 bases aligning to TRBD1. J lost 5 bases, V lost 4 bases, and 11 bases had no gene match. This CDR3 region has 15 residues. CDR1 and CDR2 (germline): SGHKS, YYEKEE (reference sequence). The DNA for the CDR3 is TGTGCCAGCAGCACGGGACAGTCAGACCCATATGGCTACACCTTC. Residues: CASSTGQSDPYGYTF.

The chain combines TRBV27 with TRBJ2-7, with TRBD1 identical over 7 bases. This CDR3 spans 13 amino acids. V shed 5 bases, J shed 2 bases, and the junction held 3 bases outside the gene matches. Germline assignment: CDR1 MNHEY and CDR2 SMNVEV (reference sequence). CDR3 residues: CASSPDRAYEQYF. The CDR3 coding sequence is TGTGCCAGCAGTCCCGACAGGGCCTACGAGCAGTACTTC.

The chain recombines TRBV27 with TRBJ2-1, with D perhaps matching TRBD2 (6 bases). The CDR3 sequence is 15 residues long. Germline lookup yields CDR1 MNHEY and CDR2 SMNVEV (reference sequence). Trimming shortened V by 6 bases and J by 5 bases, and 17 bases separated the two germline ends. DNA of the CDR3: TGTGCCAGCAGCAGGAGGAGGGGACCCCACAATGAGCAGTTCTTC. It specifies CASSRRRGPHNEQFF.

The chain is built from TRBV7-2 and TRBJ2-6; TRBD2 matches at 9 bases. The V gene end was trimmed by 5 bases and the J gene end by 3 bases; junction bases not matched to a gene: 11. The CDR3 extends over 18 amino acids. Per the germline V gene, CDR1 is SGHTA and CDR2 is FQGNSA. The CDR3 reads CASSHWDLAGVGANVLTF. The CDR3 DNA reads TGTGCCAGCAGCCACTGGGACTTAGCGGGAGTTGGGGCCAACGTCCTGACTTTC. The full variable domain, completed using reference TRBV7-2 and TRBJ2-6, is GAGVSQSPSNKVTEKGKDVELRCDPISGHTALYWYRQSLGQGLEFLIYFQGNSAPDKSGLPSDRFSAERTGGSVSTLTIQRTQQEDSAVYLCASSHWDLAGVGANVLTFGAGSRLTVL.

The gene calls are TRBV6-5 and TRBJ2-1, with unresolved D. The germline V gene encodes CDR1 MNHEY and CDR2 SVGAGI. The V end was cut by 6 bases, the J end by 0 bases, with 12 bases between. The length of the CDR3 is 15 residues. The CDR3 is CASSQTQISYNEQFF. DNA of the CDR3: TGTGCCAGCAGCCAAACACAAATCTCCTACAATGAGCAGTTCTTC.